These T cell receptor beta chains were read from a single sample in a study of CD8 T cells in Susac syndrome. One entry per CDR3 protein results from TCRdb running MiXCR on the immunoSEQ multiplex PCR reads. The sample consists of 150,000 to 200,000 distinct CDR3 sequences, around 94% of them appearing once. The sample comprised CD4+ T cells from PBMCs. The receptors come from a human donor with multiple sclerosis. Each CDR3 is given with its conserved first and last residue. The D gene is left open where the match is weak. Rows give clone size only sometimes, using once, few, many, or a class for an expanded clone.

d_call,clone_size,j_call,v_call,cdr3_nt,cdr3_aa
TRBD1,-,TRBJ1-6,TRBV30,TGTGCCTGGAGTGTTATGGGACAGGGCTCACCCCTCCACTTT,CAWSVMGQGSPLHF
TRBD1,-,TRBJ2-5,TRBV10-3,TGTGCCACCGGGGACAGCGAAGAGACCCAGTACTTC,CATGDSEETQYF
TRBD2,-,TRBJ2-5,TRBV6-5,TGTGCCAGCAGTAGAACTAGCGGCCAAGAGACCCAGTACTTC,CASSRTSGQETQYF
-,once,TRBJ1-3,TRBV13,TGTGCCAGCAGCCCTTCCAGCACTGGAAACACCATATATTTT,CASSPSSTGNTIYF
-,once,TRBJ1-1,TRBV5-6,TGTGCCAGCAGCCAAAGGTGGGATTGGTCCACTGAAGCTTTCTTT,CASSQRWDWSTEAFF
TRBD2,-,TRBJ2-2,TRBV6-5,TGTGCCAGCTGTAGCGGGAGGGTTACCGGGGAGCTGTTTTTT,CASCSGRVTGELFF
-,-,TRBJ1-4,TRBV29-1,TGCAGCGCCGTTGGGGGATATAATGAAAAACTGTTTTTT,CSAVGGYNEKLFF
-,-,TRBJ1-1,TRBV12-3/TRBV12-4,TGTGCCAGCAGTTTATTTGGGGGAACCGCTGAAGCTTTCTTT,CASSLFGGTAEAFF
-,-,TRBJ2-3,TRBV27,TGTGCCAGCAGTTTATCGATCGGCATAGCTAGCACAGATACGCAGTATTTT,CASSLSIGIASTDTQYF
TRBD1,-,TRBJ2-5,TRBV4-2,TGTGCCAGCAGCCCGGGACAGCTAAAAGAGACCCAGTACTTC,CASSPGQLKETQYF
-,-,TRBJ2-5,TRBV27,TGTGCCAGCAGCCTCAAAGGGGTAGGAGAGACCCAGTACTTC,CASSLKGVGETQYF
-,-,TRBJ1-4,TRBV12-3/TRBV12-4,TGTGCCAGCAGTTTGGTCATAAATAATGAAAAACTGTTTTTT,CASSLVINNEKLFF
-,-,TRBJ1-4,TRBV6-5,TGTGCCAGCAGTTACTCGAACACTAATGAAAAACTGTTTTTT,CASSYSNTNEKLFF